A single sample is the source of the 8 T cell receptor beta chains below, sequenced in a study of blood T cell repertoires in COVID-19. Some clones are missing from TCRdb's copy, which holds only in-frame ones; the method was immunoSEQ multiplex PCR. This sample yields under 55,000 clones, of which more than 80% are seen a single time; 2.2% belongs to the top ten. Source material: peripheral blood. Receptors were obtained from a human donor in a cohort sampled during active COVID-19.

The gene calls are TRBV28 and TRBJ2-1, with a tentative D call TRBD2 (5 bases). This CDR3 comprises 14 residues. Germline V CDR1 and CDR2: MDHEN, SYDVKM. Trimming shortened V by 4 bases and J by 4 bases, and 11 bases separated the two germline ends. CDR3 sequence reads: CASSWRTLYNEQFF. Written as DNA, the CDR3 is TGTGCCAGCAGTTGGAGGACCCTTTACAATGAGCAGTTCTTC.

DNA for the CDR3: TGTGCCAGCAGCGGACCGACTAGCGGGGGGGCGAACATTCAGTACTTC. Translated: CASSGPTSGGANIQYF. V and J are TRBV5-4 and TRBJ2-4; 14 bases line up with TRBD2. The CDR3 has 16 residues. Germline CDR1 reads SGHNT; CDR2 reads YYREEE (reference sequence). The junction had 7 bases not matched to a gene; V was cut back by 4 bases and J by 7 bases.

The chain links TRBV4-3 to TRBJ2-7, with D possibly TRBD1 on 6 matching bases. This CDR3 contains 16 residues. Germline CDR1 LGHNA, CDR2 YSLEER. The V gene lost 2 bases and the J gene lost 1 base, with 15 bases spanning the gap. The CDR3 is CASSQSTGLMSYEQYF. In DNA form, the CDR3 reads TGCGCCAGCAGCCAATCAACAGGGTTGATGTCCTACGAGCAGTACTTC.

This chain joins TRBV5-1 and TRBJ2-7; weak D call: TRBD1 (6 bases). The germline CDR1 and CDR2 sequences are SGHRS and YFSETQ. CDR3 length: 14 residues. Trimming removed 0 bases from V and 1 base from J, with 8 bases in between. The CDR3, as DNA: TGCGCCAGCAGCTTGGGGACAGTTTCCTACGAGCAGTACTTC. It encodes CASSLGTVSYEQYF.

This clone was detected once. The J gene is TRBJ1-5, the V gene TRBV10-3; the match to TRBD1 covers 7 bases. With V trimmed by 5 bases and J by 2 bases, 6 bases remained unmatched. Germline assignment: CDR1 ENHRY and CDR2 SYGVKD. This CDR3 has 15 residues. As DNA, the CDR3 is TGTGCCATCAGTAAGGACAGGAATGGCAATCAGCCCCAGCATTTT. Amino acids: CAISKDRNGNQPQHF.

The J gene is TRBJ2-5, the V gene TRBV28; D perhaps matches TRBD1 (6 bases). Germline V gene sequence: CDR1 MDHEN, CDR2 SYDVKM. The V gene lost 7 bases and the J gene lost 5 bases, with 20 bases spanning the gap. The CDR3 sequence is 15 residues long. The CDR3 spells CASTRVTDSGETQYF. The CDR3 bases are TGTGCCAGCACTCGGGTAACGGACAGTGGGGAGACCCAGTACTTC.

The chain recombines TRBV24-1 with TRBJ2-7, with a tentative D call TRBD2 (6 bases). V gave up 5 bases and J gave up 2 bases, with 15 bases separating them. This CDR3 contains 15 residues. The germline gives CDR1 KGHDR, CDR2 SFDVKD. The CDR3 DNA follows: TGTGCCACCAGTGCCGGGGGACTGCCTCCCTACGAGCAGTACTTC. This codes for CATSAGGLPPYEQYF.

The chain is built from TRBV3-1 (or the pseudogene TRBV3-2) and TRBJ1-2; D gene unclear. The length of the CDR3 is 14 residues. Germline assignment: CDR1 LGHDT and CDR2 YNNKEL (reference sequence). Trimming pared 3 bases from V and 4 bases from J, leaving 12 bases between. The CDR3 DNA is TGTGCCAGCAGCCAGGCCCCCACAGTCTATGGCTACACCTTC. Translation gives CASSQAPTVYGYTF.